This T cell receptor (beta chain) originates from a study of beta chain features in type 1 diabetes. Study-wide findings and caveats: Among all four CD4+ subsets, Type 1 diabetes patients had TCRB CDR3s that were moderately but significantly shorter.

Expressed TCRB transcripts were sequenced after all isolated RNA was converted to cDNA. Here immunoSEQ multiplex PCR was the method, and the copy in TCRdb shows in-frame clones only, minus some. The data contain about 150,000 clones, around 9% of them singletons. Comments on this clone: Its antigen is not known.

The CDR3 spans 17 residues. Germline V gene lookup returns CDR1 SQVTM and CDR2 ANQGSEA. V trimming: 0 bases; J trimming: 6 bases; junction bases outside the gene matches: 11. There was one heparinised blood draw per donor, averaging roughly 120 mL. CD4+ cells of the naive, central memory, regulatory and stem cell-like memory types were sorted via CD45RO/CCR7/CD25/CD127/CD95/CD27. The V call is TRBV29-1, the J call TRBJ2-1, with TRBD2 identical over 10 bases. The sequence came from a woman under 40 with type 1 diabetes. Material: central memory CD4+ T cells from blood. The CDR3: CSVEDTFLAGVSNEQFF. CDR3 DNA: TGCAGCGTTGAAGATACTTTCCTAGCGGGAGTCAGCAATGAGCAGTTCTTC.